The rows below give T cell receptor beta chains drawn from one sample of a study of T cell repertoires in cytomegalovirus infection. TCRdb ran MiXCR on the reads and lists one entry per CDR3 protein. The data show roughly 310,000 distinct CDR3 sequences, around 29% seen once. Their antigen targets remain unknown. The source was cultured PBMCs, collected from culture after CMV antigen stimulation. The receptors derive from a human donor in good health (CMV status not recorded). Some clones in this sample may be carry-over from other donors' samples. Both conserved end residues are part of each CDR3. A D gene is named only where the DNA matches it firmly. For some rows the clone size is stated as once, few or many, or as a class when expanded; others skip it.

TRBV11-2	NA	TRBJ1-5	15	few	CASSFDGRGNQPQHF	TGTGCCAGCAGCTTCGACGGGCGAGGGAATCAGCCCCAGCATTTT
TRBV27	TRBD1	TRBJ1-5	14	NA	CASSPTGGIQPQHF	TGTGCCAGCAGTCCCACAGGGGGAATTCAGCCCCAGCATTTT
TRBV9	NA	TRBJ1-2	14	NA	CASSVEAFNYGYTF	TGTGCCAGCAGCGTAGAGGCTTTCAACTATGGCTACACCTTC
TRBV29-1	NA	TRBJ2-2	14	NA	CSVEKGVKGGELFF	TGCAGCGTTGAAAAGGGTGTCAAAGGCGGGGAGCTGTTTTTT
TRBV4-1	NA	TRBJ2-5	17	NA	CASSQHPEFSGVGAQYF	TGCGCCAGCAGCCAGCACCCGGAGTTTTCGGGGGTGGGAGCCCAGTACTTC
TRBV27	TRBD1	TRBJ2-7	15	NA	CASSTGQASSYEQYF	TGTGCCAGCAGCACGGGACAGGCAAGCTCCTACGAGCAGTACTTC
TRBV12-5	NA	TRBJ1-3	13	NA	CASVKYPGNTIYF	TGTGCTAGTGTCAAGTACCCTGGAAACACCATATATTTT
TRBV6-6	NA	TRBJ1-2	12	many	CASRGANYGYTF	TGTGCCAGCAGAGGGGCTAACTATGGCTACACCTTC
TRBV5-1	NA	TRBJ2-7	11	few	CASSMETEQYF	TGCGCCAGCAGCATGGAGACAGAGCAGTACTTC
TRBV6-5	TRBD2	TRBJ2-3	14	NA	CAISAGDSTDTQYF	TGTGCCATCTCAGCGGGGGATAGCACAGATACGCAGTATTTT
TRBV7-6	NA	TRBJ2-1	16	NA	CASSSAIRPVYNEQFF	TGTGCCAGCAGCTCGGCTATACGACCCGTCTACAATGAGCAGTTCTTC
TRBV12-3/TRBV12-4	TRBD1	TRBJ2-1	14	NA	CASGPHRGRHEQFF	TGTGCCAGCGGCCCTCACAGGGGGCGGCATGAGCAGTTCTTC
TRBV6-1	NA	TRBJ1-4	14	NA	CASSEVYANEKLFF	TGTGCCAGCAGTGAGGTCTACGCCAATGAAAAACTGTTTTTT
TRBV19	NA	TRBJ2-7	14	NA	CASSWGEQAYEQYF	TGTGCCAGTAGTTGGGGGGAGCAAGCCTACGAGCAGTACTTC
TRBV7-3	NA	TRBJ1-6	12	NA	CASSFYNSPLHF	TGTGCCAGCAGCTTCTATAATTCACCCCTCCACTTT
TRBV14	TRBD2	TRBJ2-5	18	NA	CASSQRGLAAGGYETQYF	TGTGCCAGCAGCCAAAGGGGACTAGCGGCTGGAGGTTACGAGACCCAGTACTTC
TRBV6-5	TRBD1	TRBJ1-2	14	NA	CASRAGQGNYGYTF	TGTGCCAGCAGGGCTGGACAGGGAAACTATGGCTACACCTTC
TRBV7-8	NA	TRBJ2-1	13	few	CASSLSWGNEQFF	TGTGCCAGCAGCCTATCATGGGGGAATGAGCAGTTCTTC
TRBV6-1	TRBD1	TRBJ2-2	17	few	CASRLRQGAANTGELFF	TGTGCCAGCAGGCTTCGACAGGGGGCTGCGAACACCGGGGAGCTGTTTTTT
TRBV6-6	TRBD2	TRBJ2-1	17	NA	CASSYPLAGGPKDEQFF	TGTGCCAGCAGTTACCCGCTAGCGGGGGGGCCAAAGGATGAGCAGTTCTTC
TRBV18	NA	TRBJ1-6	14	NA	CASSPPSLDSPLHF	TGTGCCAGCTCACCACCGTCCTTGGATTCACCCCTCCACTTT
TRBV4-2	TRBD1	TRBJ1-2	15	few	CASSPGDRAGYGYTF	TGTGCCAGCAGCCCCGGGGACAGGGCCGGCTATGGCTACACCTTC
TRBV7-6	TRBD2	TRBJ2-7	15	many	CASSLRLAGPYEQYF	TGTGCCAGCAGCTTACGGCTAGCGGGACCTTACGAGCAGTACTTC
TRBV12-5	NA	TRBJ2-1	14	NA	CASGLVNRPEEQFF	TGTGCTAGTGGTTTGGTAAACCGCCCGGAAGAGCAGTTCTTC
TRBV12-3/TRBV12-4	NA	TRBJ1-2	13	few	CASSPGPPNGYTF	TGTGCCAGCTCTCCGGGACCCCCGAACGGCTACACCTTC
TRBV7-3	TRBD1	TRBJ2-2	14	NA	CASSTGGKTGELFF	TGTGCCAGCAGCACAGGGGGGAAGACCGGGGAGCTGTTTTTT
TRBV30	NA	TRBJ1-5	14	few	CAWSVVRQDQPQHF	TGTGCCTGGAGTGTGGTCAGGCAAGATCAGCCCCAGCATTTT
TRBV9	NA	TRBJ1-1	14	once	CASSVAVTGAEAFF	TGTGCCAGCAGCGTAGCGGTGACGGGGGCTGAAGCTTTCTTT
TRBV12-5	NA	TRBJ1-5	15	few	CASGLDERVNQPQHF	TGTGCTAGTGGTTTGGATGAGCGGGTCAATCAGCCCCAGCATTTT
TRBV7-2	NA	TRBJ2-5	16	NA	CASSPAGGLRGETQYF	TGTGCCAGCAGCCCTGCTGGAGGCCTGAGGGGAGAGACCCAGTACTTC
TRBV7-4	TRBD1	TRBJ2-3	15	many	CASISNRGLTDTQYF	TGTGCCAGCATTTCCAACAGGGGGCTGACAGATACGCAGTATTTT
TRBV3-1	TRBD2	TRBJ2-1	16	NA	CASSQDPGTSNNEQFF	TGTGCCAGCAGCCAAGATCCAGGGACTAGTAACAATGAGCAGTTCTTC
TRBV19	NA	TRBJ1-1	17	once	CASSLGWWIRMNTEAFF	TGTGCCAGTAGTTTGGGTTGGTGGATCCGAATGAACACTGAAGCTTTCTTT
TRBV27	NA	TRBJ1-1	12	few	CASWRGGTEAFF	TGTGCCAGCTGGAGGGGTGGCACTGAAGCTTTCTTT
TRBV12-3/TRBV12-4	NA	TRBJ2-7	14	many	CASRRSSRPYEQYF	TGTGCCAGCAGACGGTCGAGTCGACCTTACGAGCAGTACTTC
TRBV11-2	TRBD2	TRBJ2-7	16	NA	CASSLATLAGGGEQYF	TGTGCCAGCAGCTTAGCCACGCTAGCGGGGGGTGGAGAGCAGTACTTC
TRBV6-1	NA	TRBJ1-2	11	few	CASSSGVGYTF	TGTGCCAGCAGTTCGGGAGTTGGCTACACCTTC
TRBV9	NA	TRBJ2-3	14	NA	CASSVVGRTDTQYF	TGTGCCAGCAGCGTAGTCGGACGCACAGATACGCAGTATTTT
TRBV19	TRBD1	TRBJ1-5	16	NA	CASSVLTGSGLQPQHF	TGTGCCAGTAGTGTATTGACAGGGTCTGGGTTACAGCCCCAGCATTTT
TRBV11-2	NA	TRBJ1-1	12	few	CASSPAGGKAFF	TGTGCCAGCAGCCCTGCGGGGGGGAAAGCTTTCTTT
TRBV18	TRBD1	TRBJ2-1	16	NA	CASSPPSRDRDGEQFF	TGTGCCAGCTCACCACCCTCTCGGGACAGGGACGGTGAGCAGTTCTTC
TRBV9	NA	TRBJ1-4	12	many	CASSAPAGKLFF	TGTGCCAGCAGCGCCCCCGCCGGAAAACTGTTTTTT
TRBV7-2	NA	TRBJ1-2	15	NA	CASSLRAGRSIGYTF	TGTGCCAGCAGCTTAAGGGCAGGGCGGTCTATTGGCTACACCTTC
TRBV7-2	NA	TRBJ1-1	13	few	CASSPDPGTEAFF	TGTGCCAGCAGCCCGGACCCGGGAACTGAAGCTTTCTTT
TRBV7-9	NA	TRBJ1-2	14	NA	CASSSLEGWDGYTF	TGTGCCAGCAGCTCCCTGGAGGGATGGGATGGCTACACCTTC
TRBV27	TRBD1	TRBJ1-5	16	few	CASSRRLTGGNQPQHF	TGTGCCAGCAGTCGCCGCCTAACAGGGGGCAATCAGCCCCAGCATTTT
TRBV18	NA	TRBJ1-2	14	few	CASSPPGQDYGYTF	TGTGCCAGCTCACCACCGGGCCAGGACTATGGCTACACCTTC
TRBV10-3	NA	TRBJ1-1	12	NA	CAIKQLNTEAFF	TGTGCCATCAAGCAGCTGAACACTGAAGCTTTCTTT
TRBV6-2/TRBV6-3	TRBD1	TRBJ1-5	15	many	CASSFYQGAAQPQHF	TGTGCCAGCAGTTTTTATCAGGGGGCCGCTCAGCCCCAGCATTTT
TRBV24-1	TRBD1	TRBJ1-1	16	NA	CATSEATGTGDTEAFF	TGTGCCACCAGTGAAGCTACCGGGACAGGTGACACTGAAGCTTTCTTT
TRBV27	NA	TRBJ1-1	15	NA	CASSLSGRGNTEAFF	TGTGCCAGCAGTTTATCGGGGCGGGGGAACACTGAAGCTTTCTTT
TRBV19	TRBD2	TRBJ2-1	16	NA	CASSPRLAGTYNEQFF	TGTGCCAGTAGTCCAAGACTAGCGGGAACCTACAATGAGCAGTTCTTC
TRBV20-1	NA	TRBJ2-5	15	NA	CSAQHFGQSEETQYF	NA
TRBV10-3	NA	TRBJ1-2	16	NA	CAISESRDIYNYGYTF	TGTGCCATCAGCGAGAGCCGGGACATTTATAACTATGGCTACACCTTC
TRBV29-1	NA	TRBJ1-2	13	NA	CSVTNRLTYGYTF	TGCAGCGTTACAAACAGGCTCACCTATGGCTACACCTTC
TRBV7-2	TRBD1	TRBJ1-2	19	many	CASSLGNTGTAATANGYTF	TGTGCCAGCAGCTTAGGCAATACCGGGACAGCCGCCACTGCAAATGGCTACACCTTC
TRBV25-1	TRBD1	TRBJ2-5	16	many	CASSGTLGQDSGTQYF	TGTGCCAGCAGTGGAACCTTGGGACAGGATTCTGGGACCCAGTACTTC